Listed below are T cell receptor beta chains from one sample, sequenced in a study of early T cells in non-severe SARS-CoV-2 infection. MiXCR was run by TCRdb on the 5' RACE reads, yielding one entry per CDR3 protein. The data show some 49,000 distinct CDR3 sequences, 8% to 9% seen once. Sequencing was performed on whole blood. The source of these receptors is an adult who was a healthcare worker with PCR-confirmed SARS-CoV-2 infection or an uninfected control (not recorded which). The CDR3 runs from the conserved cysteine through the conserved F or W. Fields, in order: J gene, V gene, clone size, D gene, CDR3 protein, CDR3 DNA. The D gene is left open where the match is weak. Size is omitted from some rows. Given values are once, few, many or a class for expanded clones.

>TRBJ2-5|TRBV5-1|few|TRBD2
CASSREGLAGNLETQYF
TGCGCCAGCAGCCGGGAGGGACTAGCGGGAAATCTGGAGACCCAGTACTTC
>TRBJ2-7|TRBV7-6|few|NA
CASSLGAGQSYEQYF
TGTGCCAGCAGCCTGGGGGCAGGTCAGTCCTACGAGCAGTACTTC
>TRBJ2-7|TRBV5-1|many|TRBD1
CASSPGQGSYEQYF
TGCGCCAGCAGCCCAGGACAGGGTTCCTACGAGCAGTACTTC
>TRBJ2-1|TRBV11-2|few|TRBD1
CASTPNRDSYNEQFF
TGTGCCAGCACCCCTAACCGGGACAGCTACAATGAGCAGTTCTTC
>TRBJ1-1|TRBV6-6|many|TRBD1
CASSLTGGATEAFF
TGTGCCAGCAGCCTGACAGGGGGCGCGACTGAAGCTTTCTTT
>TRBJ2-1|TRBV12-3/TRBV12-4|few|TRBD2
CASREGLAGGINEQFF
TGTGCCAGCAGGGAAGGACTAGCGGGCGGGATCAATGAGCAGTTCTTC
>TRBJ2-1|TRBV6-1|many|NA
CASSEQSYEQFF
TGTGCCAGCAGTGAACAAAGCTATGAGCAGTTCTTC
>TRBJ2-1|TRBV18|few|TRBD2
CASSAGGFSYNEQFF
TGTGCCAGCTCCGCGGGAGGGTTTTCCTACAATGAGCAGTTCTTC
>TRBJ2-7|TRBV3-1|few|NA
CASSQAPRRHEQYF
TGTGCCAGCAGCCAAGCCCCCAGACGTCACGAGCAGTACTTC
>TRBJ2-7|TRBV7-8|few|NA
CASSPLGYEQYF
TGTGCCAGCAGCCCCCTGGGGTACGAGCAGTACTTC
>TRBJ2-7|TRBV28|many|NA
CASSFAGGTYEQYF
TGTGCCAGCAGTTTCGCCGGGGGCACGTACGAGCAGTACTTC
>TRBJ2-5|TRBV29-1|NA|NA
CSVDPWQETQYF
TGCAGCGTTGACCCTTGGCAAGAGACCCAGTACTTC
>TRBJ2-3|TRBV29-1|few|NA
CSAAALYTDTQYF
TGCAGCGCCGCGGCCCTCTACACAGATACGCAGTATTTT
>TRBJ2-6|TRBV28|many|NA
CASEQTSGANVLTF
TGTGCCAGCGAGCAAACCTCTGGGGCCAACGTCCTGACTTTC
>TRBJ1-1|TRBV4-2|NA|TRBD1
CASSQERGQTEAFF
TGTGCCAGCAGCCAAGAAAGGGGGCAAACTGAAGCTTTCTTT
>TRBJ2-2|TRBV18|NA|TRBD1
CASSPWSGGVTGELFF
TGTGCCAGCTCACCATGGTCAGGGGGCGTCACCGGGGAGCTGTTTTTT
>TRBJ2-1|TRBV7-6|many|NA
CASSLVSGGAGGEQFF
TGTGCCAGCAGCTTAGTGTCGGGTGGCGCCGGGGGTGAGCAGTTCTTC
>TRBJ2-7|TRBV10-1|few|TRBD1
CASSRGGQGNYEQYF
TGCGCCAGCAGCCGCGGCGGACAGGGCAACTACGAGCAGTACTTC
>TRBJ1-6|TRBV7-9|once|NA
CASSTLMGANSPLHF
TGTGCCAGCAGCACCCTTATGGGGGCGAATTCACCCCTCCACTTT
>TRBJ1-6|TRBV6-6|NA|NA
CASSYSEDSPLHF
TGTGCCAGCAGTTACTCGGAAGATTCACCCCTCCACTTT
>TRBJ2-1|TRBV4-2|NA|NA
CASRERGSSYNEQFF
TGTGCCAGCAGAGAGAGAGGGAGCTCCTACAATGAGCAGTTCTTC
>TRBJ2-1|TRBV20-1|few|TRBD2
CSARDPSGTSGNLEQFF
TGCAGTGCTAGAGATCCTTCTGGGACTAGCGGGAATCTTGAGCAGTTCTTC
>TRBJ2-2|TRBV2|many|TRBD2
CASSEATSGRSGELFF
TGTGCCAGCAGTGAAGCGACTAGCGGGAGATCCGGGGAGCTGTTTTTT
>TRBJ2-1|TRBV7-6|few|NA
CASSLGGQVYNEQFF
TGTGCCAGCAGCTTAGGTGGCCAGGTATACAATGAGCAGTTCTTC
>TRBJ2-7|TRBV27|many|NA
CASSRRGSYEQYF
TGTGCCAGCAGCCGTCGGGGGTCCTACGAGCAGTACTTC
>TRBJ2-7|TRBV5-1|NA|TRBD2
CASRREGSYEQYF
TGCGCCAGCAGGCGGGAGGGTTCCTACGAGCAGTACTTC
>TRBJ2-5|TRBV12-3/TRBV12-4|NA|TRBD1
CASSPLGQVPYF
TGTGCCAGCAGTCCCCTAGGACAGGTCCCGTACTTC
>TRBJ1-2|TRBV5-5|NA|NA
CASSSDSNYGYTF
TGTGCCAGCAGCTCTGACAGTAACTATGGCTACACCTTC
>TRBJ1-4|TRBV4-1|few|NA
CASSQEPPGGGRQKLFF
TGCGCCAGCAGCCAAGAGCCTCCCGGGGGGGGTCGGCAAAAACTGTTTTTT
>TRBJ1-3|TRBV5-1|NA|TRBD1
CASSYNSGTGSSGNTIYF
TGCGCCAGCAGCTACAACTCCGGGACAGGGAGCTCTGGAAACACCATATATTTT
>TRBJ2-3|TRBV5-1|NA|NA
CASSLAGMQTTDTQYF
TGCGCCAGCAGCTTGGCAGGGATGCAGACCACAGATACGCAGTATTTT
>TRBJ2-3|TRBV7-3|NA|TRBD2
CASSLRATSGKADTQYF
TGTGCCAGCAGCTTAAGGGCGACTAGCGGGAAGGCAGATACGCAGTATTTT
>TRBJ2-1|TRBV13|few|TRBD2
CASSSPGLALFF
TGTGCCAGCAGCTCGCCGGGACTAGCACTGTTCTTC
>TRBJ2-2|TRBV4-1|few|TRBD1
CASSPVRGTGGVMAGELFF
TGCGCCAGCAGCCCCGTTAGAGGAACAGGGGGTGTAATGGCCGGGGAGCTGTTTTTT
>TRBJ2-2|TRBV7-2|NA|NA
CASRPTGNTGELFF
TGTGCCAGCAGACCCACGGGAAACACCGGGGAGCTGTTTTTT
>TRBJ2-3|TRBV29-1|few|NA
CSVTNEADTQYF
TGCAGCGTTACTAACGAGGCCGATACGCAGTATTTT
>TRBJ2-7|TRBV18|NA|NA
CASSPGGYYEQYF
TGTGCCAGCTCACCTGGGGGCTACTACGAGCAGTACTTC
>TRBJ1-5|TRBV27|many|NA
CASSLSPGTQPQHF
TGTGCCAGCAGTTTATCGCCAGGGACTCAGCCCCAGCATTTT
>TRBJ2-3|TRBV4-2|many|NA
CASSHWGATDTQYF
TGTGCCAGCAGCCACTGGGGGGCCACAGATACGCAGTATTTT
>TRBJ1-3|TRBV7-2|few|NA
CASRYRDDGNTIYF
TGTGCCAGCAGGTACCGGGACGACGGAAACACCATATATTTT
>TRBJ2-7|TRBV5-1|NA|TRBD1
CASSLGPGQRSYEQYF
TGCGCCAGCAGCTTGGGGCCGGGACAGCGCTCCTACGAGCAGTACTTC
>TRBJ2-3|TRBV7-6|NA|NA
CASKGLGGATDTQYF
TGTGCCAGCAAGGGTCTAGGGGGGGCCACAGATACGCAGTATTTT
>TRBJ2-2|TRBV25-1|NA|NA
CASSPGGGITGELFF
TGTGCCAGCAGCCCGGGGGGCGGAATCACCGGGGAGCTGTTTTTT
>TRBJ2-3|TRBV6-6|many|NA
CASSPRVGFSTDTQYF
TGTGCCAGCAGCCCAAGAGTGGGGTTTAGCACAGATACGCAGTATTTT
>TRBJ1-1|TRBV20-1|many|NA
CSPSLPTAHTEAFF
TGCAGTCCCTCCTTGCCGACGGCTCACACTGAAGCTTTCTTT
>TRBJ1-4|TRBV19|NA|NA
CASSPTVTNEKLFF
TGTGCCAGTAGCCCGACAGTAACTAATGAAAAACTGTTTTTT
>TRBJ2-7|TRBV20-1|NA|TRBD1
CSARAAGGWYEQYF
TGCAGTGCTAGAGCCGCAGGGGGCTGGTACGAGCAGTACTTC
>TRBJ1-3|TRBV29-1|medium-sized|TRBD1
CSVRDRSSGNTIYF
TGCAGCGTGCGGGACAGGAGCTCTGGAAACACCATATATTTT
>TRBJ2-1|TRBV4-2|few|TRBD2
CASSQRYGSGSTDNGQFF
TGTGCCAGCAGCCAAAGATATGGTAGCGGGAGTACCGACAATGGGCAGTTCTTC
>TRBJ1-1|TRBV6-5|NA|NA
CASIRGTEAFF
TGTGCCAGCATCAGGGGCACTGAAGCTTTCTTT
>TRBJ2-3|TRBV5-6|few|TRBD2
CASSFSGAADTQYF
TGTGCCAGCAGCTTCAGCGGGGCCGCAGATACGCAGTATTTT
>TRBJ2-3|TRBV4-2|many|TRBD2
CASSQVTPSGGISYF
TGTGCCAGCAGCCAAGTAACTCCTAGCGGGGGGATTTCGTATTTT
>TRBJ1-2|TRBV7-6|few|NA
CVSSFVPSDYGYTF
TGTGTCAGCAGCTTCGTACCGAGCGACTATGGCTACACCTTC
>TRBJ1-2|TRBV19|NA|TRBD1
CASSVTGDGYTF
TGTGCCAGTAGTGTAACAGGGGACGGCTACACCTTC
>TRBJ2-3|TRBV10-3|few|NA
CATTTSTDTQYF
TGTGCCACCACGACCAGCACAGATACGCAGTATTTT